The present T cell receptor beta chain was sequenced within a study of blood T cells in healthy people across ages. The CDR3 is 12 residues long. Germline CDR1 SGDLS, CDR2 YYNGEE. In regard to this clonotype: Its antigen remains unknown.

Study-wide findings and caveats: Older age coincided with a roughly linear decline in TCR beta diversity per million T cells.

Then a second PCR, running about 6 to 12 cycles, was carried out with a sample-barcoded 5' primer and a J-beta primer mix. In TCRdb, the 5' RACE reads were re-called with MiXCR into one record per CDR3 protein. This table holds fewer than 800,000 distinct CDR3 sequences, roughly 25% found once. The data were also submitted as part of a second study, on T cells of mothers and their children.

Input material: blood. The TCR comes from a boy between 10 and 17 years old in good health. The chain joins TRBV9 to TRBJ2-5; 7 bases fit TRBD2. The J call may not be correct, given that the DNA end is closer to TRBJ2-7. CDR3 sequence: CASSVWGGEQYF. CDR3 bases: TGTGCCAGCAGCGTATGGGGGGGCGAGCAGTACTTC.